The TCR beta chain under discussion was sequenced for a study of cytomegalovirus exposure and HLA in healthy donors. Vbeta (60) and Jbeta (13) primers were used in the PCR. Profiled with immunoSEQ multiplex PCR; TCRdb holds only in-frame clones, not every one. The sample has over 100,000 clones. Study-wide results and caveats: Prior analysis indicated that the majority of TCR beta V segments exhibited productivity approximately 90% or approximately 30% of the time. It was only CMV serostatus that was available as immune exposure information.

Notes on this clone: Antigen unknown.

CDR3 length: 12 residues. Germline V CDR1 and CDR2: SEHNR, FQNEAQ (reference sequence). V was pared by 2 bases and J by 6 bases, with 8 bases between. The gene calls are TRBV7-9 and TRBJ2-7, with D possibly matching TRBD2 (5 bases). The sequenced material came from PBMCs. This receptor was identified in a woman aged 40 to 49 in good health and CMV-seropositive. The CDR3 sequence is CASSLKAGEQYF. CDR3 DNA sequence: TGTGCCAGCAGCTTAAAGGCGGGCGAGCAGTACTTC. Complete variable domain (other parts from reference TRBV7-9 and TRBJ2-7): DTGVSQNPRHKITKRGQNVTFRCDPISEHNRLYWYRQTLGQGPEFLTYFQNEAQLEKSRLLSDRFSAERPKGSFSTLEIQRTEQGDSAMYLCASSLKAGEQYFGPGTRLTVT.